These 21 T cell receptor beta chains originate from one sample sequenced in a study of cytomegalovirus exposure and HLA in healthy donors. Primers for the PCR totalled 60 Vbeta and 13 Jbeta. Generated by immunoSEQ multiplex PCR, the TCRdb table keeps only in-frame clones and is missing some. The sample has around 140,000 clones; around 78% are singletons. The sequenced sample was PBMCs. These receptor sequences come from a woman between 35 and 50 years old in good health and CMV-seropositive.

The gene calls are TRBV13 and TRBJ1-3, with D uncertain. Looked up from germline, CDR1 is PRHDT and CDR2 is FYEKMQ (reference sequence). Deletions cut 0 bases from V and 7 bases from J, with 10 bases between. The CDR3 is 14 residues long. Here the CDR3 reads CASSLGGFLNTIYF. In nucleotides, the CDR3 is TGTGCCAGCAGCTTAGGTGGCTTCCTGAACACCATATATTTT.

The chain is built from TRBV6-1 and TRBJ2-7; TRBD1 is a possible D gene (5 bases). This CDR3 has 10 residues. Germline loops: CDR1 MNHNS, CDR2 SASEGT. V was pared by 10 bases and J by 6 bases, with 10 bases between. CDR3 nucleotide sequence: TGTGCCATCGAAGGGGCCGAGCAGTACTTC. It translates to CAIEGAEQYF.

CDR3 in DNA: TGTGCCAGCAGCCCCTCTAGCGGGGGCACAGATACGCAGTATTTT. It translates to CASSPSSGGTDTQYF. The genes are TRBV7-9 and TRBJ2-3; 9 nucleotides align to TRBD2. Per the germline V gene, CDR1 is SEHNR and CDR2 is FQNEAQ (reference sequence). The CDR3 runs 15 residues. V was pared by 5 bases and J by 1 base, with 4 bases of the junction left unmatched.

This rearrangement joins TRBV5-1 to TRBJ2-1, with 10 bases fitting TRBD2. The CDR3 consists of 15 residues. V lost 0 bases to trimming and J lost 6 bases; unmatched junction nucleotides: 3. Germline V gene data show CDR1 as SGHRS and CDR2 as YFSETQ. Written as DNA, the CDR3 is TGCGCCAGCAGCTTGGGGCCTAGCGGGAGCAATGAGCAGTTCTTC. It codes for CASSLGPSGSNEQFF.

The chain recombines TRBV27 with TRBJ2-1, with D tentatively TRBD1 (6 bases). Between the trimmed V and J ends, which lost 6 bases and 4 bases, there was a span of 10 bases. The CDR3 contains 13 residues. Germline assignment: CDR1 MNHEY and CDR2 SMNVEV (reference sequence). CDR3 amino acids: CASRQDSYNEQFF. In DNA, the CDR3 is TGTGCCAGCAGACAGGACAGTTACAATGAGCAGTTCTTC.

This clone was seen only once. The rearrangement uses TRBV11-3 and TRBJ2-7, with 8 bases aligning to TRBD2. V lost 5 bases, J lost 7 bases, and 19 bases stayed unmatched. This CDR3 has 17 amino acids. CDR1 SGHNT and CDR2 YENEEA come from the germline V gene. CDR3 in DNA: TGTGCCAGCAGCCCATCGCGGGGGGCAGGCGGTCTACGGGAGCAGTACTTC. Its protein is CASSPSRGAGGLREQYF.

This clone was picked up one time. The J gene is TRBJ2-3, the V gene TRBV7-9; no definite D call. The germline gives CDR1 SEHNR, CDR2 FQNEAQ (reference sequence). Trimming cost V 1 base and J 2 bases, with 7 bases left between them. The CDR3 contains 14 residues. The CDR3 DNA sequence: TGTGCCAGCAGCTTAGGTCACTTCACAGATACGCAGTATTTT. It is translated as CASSLGHFTDTQYF.

CDR3: CASSPTGSYNEQFF. The CDR3 nucleotides are TGTGCCAGCAGTCCCACCGGGTCATACAATGAGCAGTTCTTC. The rearrangement joins TRBV27 to TRBJ2-1; D is undetermined. Between the trimmed V and J ends, which lost 5 bases and 4 bases, there was a span of 12 bases. This CDR3 has 14 residues. Germline loops: CDR1 MNHEY, CDR2 SMNVEV (reference sequence).

This clone has a single count. This chain connects TRBV9 to TRBJ2-5, with 8 nucleotides matching TRBD2. The CDR3 runs to 15 residues. Germline trimming cut 0 bases from V and 4 bases from J; bases unmatched to any gene: 5. Germline CDR1 SGDLS, CDR2 YYNGEE. The CDR3 DNA reads as TGTGCCAGCAGCGTAGCGGGACTAGTAGGAGAGACCCAGTACTTC. Amino acids: CASSVAGLVGETQYF.

CDR3 nucleotides: TGTGCCAGCAGCAAAGCTACAGGGGGGCTCTACGAGCAGTACTTC. Translating it yields CASSKATGGLYEQYF. This chain links TRBV21-1 with TRBJ2-7; TRBD1, the table's D call, was not compared with the DNA. TRBV21-1 is designated a pseudogene. The CDR3 sequence is 15 residues long.

This clone was detected once. J is TRBJ2-3 and V is TRBV5-1, with D perhaps matching TRBD1 (6 bases). The CDR3 runs to 15 residues. Germline V CDR1 and CDR2: SGHRS, YFSETQ. The germline V and J ends were trimmed by 1 base and 0 bases, with 9 bases remaining between them. The CDR3 spells CASSLLDSSTDTQYF. For the CDR3, the DNA is TGCGCCAGCAGCTTGTTGGACAGCAGCACAGATACGCAGTATTTT.

This rearrangement joins TRBV19 to TRBJ2-7, with 10 bases fitting TRBD1. Trimming at V came to 5 bases and at J to 3 bases, leaving 10 bases not matched to a gene. CDR3 length: 16 residues. Germline V gene sequence: CDR1 LNHDA, CDR2 SQIVND (reference sequence). CDR3 sequence reads: CASSPHGTGAYYEQYF. In DNA form, the CDR3 reads TGTGCCAGTAGTCCTCACGGGACAGGGGCCTACTACGAGCAGTACTTC.

The rearrangement uses TRBV19 and TRBJ2-3, with TRBD2 matching over 7 bases. This CDR3 is built from 15 residues. CDR1 is LNHDA, CDR2 SQIVND, per germline (reference sequence). Trimming cost V 4 bases and J 0 bases; bases outside gene matches: 4. The CDR3 DNA reads as TGTGCCAGTAGTAGGCTAGCGGAGAGCACAGATACGCAGTATTTT. Its protein is CASSRLAESTDTQYF.

This sequence joins TRBV5-1 and TRBJ1-6; TRBD1 is a possible D gene (6 bases). Per germline, CDR1 SGHRS and CDR2 YFSETQ. The CDR3 is made up of 15 amino acids. Between the trimmed V and J ends, which lost 2 bases and 7 bases, there was a span of 13 bases. In DNA form, the CDR3 reads TGCGCCAGCAGCTTAGCCAGGGGAGGGAATTCACCCCTCCACTTT. It encodes CASSLARGGNSPLHF.

The J gene is TRBJ1-4, the V gene TRBV7-9; D may be TRBD1 (5 bases). Per the germline V gene, CDR1 is SEHNR and CDR2 is FQNEAQ (reference sequence). Deletions cut 2 bases from V and 8 bases from J, with 12 bases between. This CDR3 is built from 14 residues. CDR3 sequence (DNA): TGTGCCAGCAGCTTAAGGCAGGGTCGGGAAAAACTGTTTTTT. It encodes CASSLRQGREKLFF.

V is TRBV5-1 and J is TRBJ2-5; tentatively, D is TRBD1 (5 bases). Matching the DNA end better, TRBJ2-7 makes the J call doubtful. CDR1 and CDR2 from the germline V gene are SGHRS and YFSETQ. CDR3 length: 15 residues. The CDR3 here is CASSFLPGSFYEQYF. CDR3 sequence (DNA): TGCGCCAGCAGCTTCCTGCCAGGGTCTTTTTACGAGCAGTACTTC.

The chain is built from TRBV29-1 and TRBJ1-1; D perhaps matches TRBD1 (6 bases). The germline V gene encodes CDR1 SQVTM and CDR2 ANQGSEA. The CDR3 extends over 16 amino acids. V was pared by 6 bases and J by 4 bases, with 24 bases between. The CDR3: CSVDKVGGGEGTEAFF. CDR3 nucleotide sequence: TGCAGCGTCGATAAGGTTGGGGGGGGCGAAGGCACTGAAGCTTTCTTT. The variable domain in full, completed from reference TRBV29-1 and TRBJ1-1, reads SAVISQKPSRDICQRGTSLTIQCQVDSQVTMMFWYRQQPGQSLTLIATANQGSEATYESGFVIDKFPISRPNLTFSTLTVSNMSPEDSSIYLCSVDKVGGGEGTEAFFGQGTRLTVV.

The chain carries TRBV20-1 and TRBJ2-5; 7 bases match TRBD2. With 6 bases clipped from V and 9 bases from J, the junction kept 4 bases outside the gene matches. There are 10 residues in the CDR3. Germline CDR1 is DFQATT and CDR2 is SNEGSKA (reference sequence). This CDR3 is CSAQREAQYF. Written as DNA, the CDR3 is TGCAGTGCCCAACGGGAGGCCCAGTACTTC.

The chain carries TRBV2 and TRBJ2-2, with 11 bases lining up with TRBD2. Germline values: CDR1 SNHLY, CDR2 FYNNEI. CDR3 size: 15 residues. The ends lost 8 bases at V and 5 bases at J; junction bases unmatched: 7. The CDR3 DNA reads TGTGCCAGCGGACTAGCGGGCGGGGGGACCGGGGAGCTGTTTTTT. Amino acids: CASGLAGGGTGELFF.

The chain uses TRBV5-1 and TRBJ2-5, with TRBD2 matching 7 bases. This CDR3 is built from 16 residues. Germline V lookup: CDR1 SGHRS, CDR2 YFSETQ. V lost 2 bases and J lost 5; bases outside the gene matches: 12. CDR3 protein: CASSLGLAEGRETQYF. CDR3 bases: TGCGCCAGCAGCTTAGGGCTAGCGGAGGGAAGGGAGACCCAGTACTTC.

In this sample, this clone turned up a few times. The chain employs TRBV7-2 and TRBJ1-1; the match to TRBD1 covers 7 bases. This CDR3 comprises 14 residues. Germline loops: CDR1 SGHTA, CDR2 FQGNSA. J lost 4 bases, V lost 2 bases, and 4 bases had no gene match. CDR3 region: CASSLWGQPTEAFF. The CDR3 coding sequence is TGTGCCAGCAGCTTATGGGGACAGCCCACTGAAGCTTTCTTT. The variable domain in full, completed from reference TRBV7-2 and TRBJ1-1, reads GAGVSQSPSNKVTEKGKDVELRCDPISGHTALYWYRQSLGQGLEFLIYFQGNSAPDKSGLPSDRFSAERTGGSVSTLTIQRTQQEDSAVYLCASSLWGQPTEAFFGQGTRLTVV.